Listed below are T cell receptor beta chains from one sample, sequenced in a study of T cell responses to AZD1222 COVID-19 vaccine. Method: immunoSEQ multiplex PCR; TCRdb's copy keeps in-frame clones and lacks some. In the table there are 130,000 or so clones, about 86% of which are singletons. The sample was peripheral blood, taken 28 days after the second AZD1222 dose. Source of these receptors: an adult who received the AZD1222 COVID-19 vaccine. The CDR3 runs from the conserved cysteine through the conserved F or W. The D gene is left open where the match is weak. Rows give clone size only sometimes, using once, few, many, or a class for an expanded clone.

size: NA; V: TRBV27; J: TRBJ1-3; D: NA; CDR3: CASSLPSGTAGNTIYF; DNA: TGTGCCAGCAGTTTGCCGTCCGGGACCGCTGGAAACACCATATATTTT
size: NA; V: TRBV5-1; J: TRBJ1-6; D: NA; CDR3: CASSLAGFGSPLHF; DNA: TGCGCCAGCAGCTTGGCGGGGTTCGGTTCACCCCTCCACTTT
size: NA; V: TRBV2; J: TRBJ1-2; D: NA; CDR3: CASRSVIYGYTF; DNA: TGTGCCAGCAGATCGGTGATCTATGGCTACACCTTC
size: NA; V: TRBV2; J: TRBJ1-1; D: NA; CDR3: CASMRVYTNTEAFF; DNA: TGTGCCAGCATGAGAGTGTATACGAACACTGAAGCTTTCTTT
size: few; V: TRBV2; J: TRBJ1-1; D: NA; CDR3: CASMQIKLNTEAFF; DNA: TGTGCCAGCATGCAAATTAAGCTGAACACTGAAGCTTTCTTT
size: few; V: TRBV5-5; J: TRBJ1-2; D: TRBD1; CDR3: CASSPSGGHGYTF; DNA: TGTGCCAGCAGCCCCTCAGGGGGACATGGCTACACCTTC
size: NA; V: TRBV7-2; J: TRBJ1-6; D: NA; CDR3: CASSAQGGGYNSPLHF; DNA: TGTGCCAGCAGCGCCCAGGGAGGGGGGTATAATTCACCCCTCCACTTT
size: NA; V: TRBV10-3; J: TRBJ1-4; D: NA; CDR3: CAISESEGIQGKLFF; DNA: TGTGCCATCAGTGAGTCAGAGGGGATCCAAGGAAAACTGTTTTTT
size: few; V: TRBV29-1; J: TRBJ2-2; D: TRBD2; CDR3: CSVGVAGAGELFF; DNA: TGCAGCGTTGGAGTAGCGGGGGCCGGGGAGCTGTTTTTT
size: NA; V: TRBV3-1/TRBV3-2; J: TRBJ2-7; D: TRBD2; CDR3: CASSQGSASGVYEQYF; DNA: TGTGCCAGCAGCCAAGGGTCGGCTAGCGGGGTCTACGAGCAGTACTTC
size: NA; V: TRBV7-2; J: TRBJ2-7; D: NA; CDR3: CASSLVTGSYEQYF; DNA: TGTGCCAGCAGCTTAGTGACAGGTTCCTACGAGCAGTACTTC
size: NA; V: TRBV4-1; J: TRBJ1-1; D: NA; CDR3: CASSQVRASNTEAFF; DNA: TGCGCCAGCAGCCAAGTCAGGGCGTCGAACACTGAAGCTTTCTTT
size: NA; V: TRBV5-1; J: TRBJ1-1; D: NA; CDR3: CASSPTVATEAFF; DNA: TGCGCCAGCAGCCCCACGGTCGCCACTGAAGCTTTCTTT
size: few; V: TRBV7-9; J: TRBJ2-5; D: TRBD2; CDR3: CASSLTSGQVQETQYF; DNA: TGTGCCAGCAGCCTGACTAGCGGTCAAGTCCAAGAGACCCAGTACTTC
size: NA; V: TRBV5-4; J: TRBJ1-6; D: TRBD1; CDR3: CASRGQGTHNSPLHF; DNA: TGTGCCAGCAGAGGACAGGGGACCCATAATTCACCCCTCCACTTT
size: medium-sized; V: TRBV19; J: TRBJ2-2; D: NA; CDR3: CASSIDHSGGELFF; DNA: TGTGCCAGTAGTATAGATCATAGTGGCGGGGAGCTGTTTTTT
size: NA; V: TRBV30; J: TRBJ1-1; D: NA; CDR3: CAWNDGNTEAFF; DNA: TGTGCCTGGAATGACGGGAACACTGAAGCTTTCTTT
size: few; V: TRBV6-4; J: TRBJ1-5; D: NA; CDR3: CASSESGNQPQHF; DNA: TGTGCCAGCAGTGAGTCGGGCAATCAGCCCCAGCATTTT
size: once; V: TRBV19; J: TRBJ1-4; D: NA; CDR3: CASSIDRGNEKLFF; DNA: TGTGCCAGTAGTATAGACAGGGGTAATGAAAAACTGTTTTTT
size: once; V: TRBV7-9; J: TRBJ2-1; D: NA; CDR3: CASSPDTDRSDEQFF; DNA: TGTGCCAGCAGCCCGGATACAGACAGGAGCGATGAGCAGTTCTTC
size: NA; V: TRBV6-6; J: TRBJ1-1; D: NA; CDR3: CASSHGTANTEAFF; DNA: TGTGCCAGCAGTCATGGGACGGCGAACACTGAAGCTTTCTTT
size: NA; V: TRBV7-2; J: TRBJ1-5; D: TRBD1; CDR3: CASSPWGTGINQPQHF; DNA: TGTGCCAGCAGCCCTTGGGGGACAGGGATCAATCAGCCCCAGCATTTT
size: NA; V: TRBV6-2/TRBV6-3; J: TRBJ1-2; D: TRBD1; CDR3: CASSPMATGSVYGYTF; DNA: TGTGCCAGCAGCCCTATGGCGACAGGGAGCGTCTATGGCTACACCTTC
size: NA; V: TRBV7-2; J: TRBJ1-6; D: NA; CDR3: CASSPLVMDSPLHF; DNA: TGTGCCAGCAGCCCCTTGGTAATGGATTCACCCCTCCACTTT
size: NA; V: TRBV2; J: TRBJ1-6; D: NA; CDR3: CASSEQRRLSSPFF; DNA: TGTGCCAGCAGTGAGCAGCGTCGACTGTCCTCCCCCTTCTTT
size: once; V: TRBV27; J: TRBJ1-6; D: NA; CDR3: CASNRDGINSPLHF; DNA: TGTGCCAGCAATCGGGACGGAATTAATTCACCCCTCCACTTT
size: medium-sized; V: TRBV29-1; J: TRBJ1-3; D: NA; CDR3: CSGQKTSGNTIYF; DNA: TGCAGCGGTCAGAAAACTTCTGGAAACACCATATATTTT
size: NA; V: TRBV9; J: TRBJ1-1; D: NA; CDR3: CASGRDGANTEAFF; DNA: TGTGCCAGCGGGCGGGACGGGGCTAACACTGAAGCTTTCTTT
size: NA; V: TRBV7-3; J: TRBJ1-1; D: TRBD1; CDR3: CASSARQGSEAFF; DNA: TGTGCCAGCAGCGCCCGACAGGGCTCTGAAGCTTTCTTT
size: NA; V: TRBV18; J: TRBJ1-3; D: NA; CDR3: CASSPKAAGSPSGNTIYF; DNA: TGTGCCAGCTCACCAAAGGCGGCAGGGAGTCCCTCTGGAAACACCATATATTTT
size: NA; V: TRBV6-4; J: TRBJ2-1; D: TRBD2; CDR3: CASSPTSGDAANEQFF; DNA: TGTGCCAGCAGTCCGACTAGCGGGGATGCCGCCAATGAGCAGTTCTTC
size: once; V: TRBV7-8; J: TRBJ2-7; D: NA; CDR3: CASSPLYEQYF; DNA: TGTGCCAGCAGCCCTCTCTACGAGCAGTACTTC
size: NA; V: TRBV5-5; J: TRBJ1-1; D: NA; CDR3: CASSLNAEAFF; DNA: TGTGCCAGCAGCTTGAACGCTGAAGCTTTCTTT
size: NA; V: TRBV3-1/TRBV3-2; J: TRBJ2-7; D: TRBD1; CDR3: CASSQIGQGAAYF; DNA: TGTGCCAGCAGCCAAATTGGGCAGGGGGCCGCGTACTTC
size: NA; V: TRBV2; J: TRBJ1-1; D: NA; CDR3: CASSGGTNTEAFF; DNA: TGTGCCAGCAGTGGAGGGACGAACACTGAAGCTTTCTTT
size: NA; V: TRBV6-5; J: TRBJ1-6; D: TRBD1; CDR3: CASGTGDKISPLHF; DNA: TGTGCCAGCGGTACAGGGGACAAAATTTCACCCCTCCACTTT
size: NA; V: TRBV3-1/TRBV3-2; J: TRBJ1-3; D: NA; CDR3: CASSLRTVSGNTIYF; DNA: TGTGCCAGCAGCTTGAGGACAGTGTCTGGAAACACCATATATTTT
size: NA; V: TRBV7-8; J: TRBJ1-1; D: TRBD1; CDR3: CASRHDRGSSEAFF; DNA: TGTGCCAGCAGGCATGACAGGGGTAGTAGTGAAGCTTTCTTT
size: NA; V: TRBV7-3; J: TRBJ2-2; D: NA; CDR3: CASNGGPNTGELFF; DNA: TGTGCCTCAAACGGGGGGCCGAACACCGGGGAGCTGTTTTTT
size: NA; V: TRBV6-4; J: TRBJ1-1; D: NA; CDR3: CASSAMGGTEAFF; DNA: TGTGCCAGCAGTGCCATGGGGGGAACTGAAGCTTTCTTT
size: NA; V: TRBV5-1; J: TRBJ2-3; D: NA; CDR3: CASSTGVPGTQYF; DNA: TGCGCCAGCAGCACGGGGGTCCCGGGGACGCAGTATTTT
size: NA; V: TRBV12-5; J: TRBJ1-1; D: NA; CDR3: CASVGVGYTEAFF; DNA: TGTGCTAGTGTGGGGGTTGGGTACACTGAAGCTTTCTTT
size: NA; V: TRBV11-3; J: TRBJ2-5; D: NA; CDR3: CASSPRGAEETQYF; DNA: TGTGCCAGCAGCCCTCGGGGGGCGGAAGAGACCCAGTACTTC
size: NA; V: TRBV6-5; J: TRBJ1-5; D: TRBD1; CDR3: CASSYPGQGNQPQHF; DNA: TGTGCCAGCAGTTACCCGGGACAGGGAAATCAGCCCCAGCATTTT
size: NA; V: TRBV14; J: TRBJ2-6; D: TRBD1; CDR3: CASSPRTGFIMGGANVLTF; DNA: TGTGCCAGCAGCCCTCGGACAGGCTTTATCATGGGGGGGGCCAACGTCCTGACTTTC
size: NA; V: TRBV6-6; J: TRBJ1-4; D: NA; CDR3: CASSQTEQSLQSNEKLFF; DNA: TGTGCCAGCAGTCAGACAGAGCAAAGCCTGCAATCTAATGAAAAACTGTTTTTT
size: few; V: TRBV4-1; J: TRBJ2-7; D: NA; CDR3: CASSPDLDEQYF; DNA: TGCGCCAGCAGCCCTGACCTGGACGAGCAGTACTTC
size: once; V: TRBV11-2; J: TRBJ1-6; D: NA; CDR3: CASSLINSPLHF; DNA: TGTGCCAGCAGCTTGATTAATTCACCCCTCCACTTT
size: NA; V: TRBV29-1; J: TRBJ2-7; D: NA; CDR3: CSVGGGSGYEQYF; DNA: TGCAGCGTTGGGGGCGGTAGTGGTTACGAGCAGTACTTC
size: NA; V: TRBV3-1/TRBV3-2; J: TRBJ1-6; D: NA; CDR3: CASSPGRDSNSPLHF; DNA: TGTGCCAGCAGCCCCGGCAGGGATAGTAATTCACCCCTCCACTTT
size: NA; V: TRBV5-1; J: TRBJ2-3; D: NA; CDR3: CASSLLRPTDTQYF; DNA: TGCGCCAGCAGCTTATTACGGCCCACAGATACGCAGTATTTT
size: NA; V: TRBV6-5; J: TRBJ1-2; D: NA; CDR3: CASTRGLNYGYTF; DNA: TGTGCCAGCACCAGGGGCCTTAACTATGGCTACACCTTC
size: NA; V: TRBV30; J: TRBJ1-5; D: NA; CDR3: CAWQGNSNQPQHF; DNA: TGTGCCTGGCAGGGTAATAGCAATCAGCCCCAGCATTTT
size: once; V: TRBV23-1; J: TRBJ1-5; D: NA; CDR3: CATNKPYSNQPQHF; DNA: TGCGCCACGAATAAGCCCTATAGCAATCAGCCCCAGCATTTT
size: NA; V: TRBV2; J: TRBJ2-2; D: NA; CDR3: CASTPGRFTGELFF; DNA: TGTGCCAGCACCCCGGGACGGTTCACCGGGGAGCTGTTTTTT